This T cell receptor (beta chain) comes out of a study of CD8 T cells in ankylosing spondylitis. Concerning this clonotype: Its target is not known.

V gave up 2 bases and J gave up 7 bases, with 23 bases separating them. The CDR3 totals 16 residues. CDR1 and CDR2 from the germline V gene are GTSNPN and SVGIG (reference sequence). A single record per CDR3 protein comes from TCRdb applying MiXCR to the 5' RACE reads. Of about 240,000 distinct CDR3 sequences listed, about 9.1% were seen once; the top ten hold approximately 7%. Points from the study as a whole: Previously reported in reactive arthritis synovial fluid and blood were some of the motif variants. There was a TCR beta motif, made of several highly homologous variants, that appeared characteristic of ankylosing spondylitis blood.

This chain connects TRBV30 to TRBJ1-2; D is perhaps TRBD1 (5 bases). Sequencing used blood, either unsorted or a sorted T cell fraction (not recorded which). The clonotype comes from a male donor with ankylosing spondylitis or in good health (not recorded which). CDR3 residues: CAWSNVGGQRAVGYTF. The CDR3 coding sequence is TGTGCCTGGAGTAATGTGGGGGGTCAGCGAGCAGTTGGCTACACCTTC. The whole variable domain, filled in from reference TRBV30 and TRBJ1-2, reads SQTIHQWPATLVQPVGSPLSLECTVEGTSNPNLYWYRQAAGRGLQLLFYSVGIGQISSEVPQNLSASRPQDRQFILSSKKLLLSDSGFYLCAWSNVGGQRAVGYTFGSGTRLTVV.